A single T cell receptor (beta chain) is shown here with its context. The antigen this receptor binds is unknown. No much larger clone is present one base from it, and per-base qualities are unavailable. The sample belongs to a study of blood T cell repertoires in COVID-19 (dated by TCRdb to 2020 to 2021). Regarding the complete study: Collaborator samples came from the United States, Italy and Spain and covered acute and convalescent phases of COVID-19. The material from the prospective study consisted of cDNA or gDNA derived from T cells, B-cell-depleted T cells, or PBMCs. The repertoires were made available in a free public database intended to serve as a resource for research on the immune response to SARS-CoV-2. A de-identified subject ID, COVID-19 status, age in years and sex were almost always included in the sample metadata. The samples were drawn from two sources: the first 160 participants of the ongoing ImmuneRACE study, and 1,000 to 1,500 subjects contributed by 6 global collaborators. Where available, HLA class I and class II types were obtained from metadata supplied by the sample provider rather than from assay-based typing. The dataset comprised deeply sampled blood TCRbeta repertoires from subjects exposed to, actively infected with, or recovered from COVID-19.

The immunoSEQ Assay, a bias-controlled multiplex PCR, was used to amplify TCRbeta CDR3 regions from genomic DNA. As for the authors' bioinformatics: Nucleated cell counts per sample were estimated from amplification of reference gene primers within the assay. Sequence reads were collapsed and filtered to measure the absolute abundance of every unique TCRbeta CDR3 rearrangement. Productive Simpson clonality was computed per sample as the square root of Simpson's diversity index over productive rearrangements. TCRdb re-hosts the immuneACCESS table, in-frame sequences only. Its copies lack some clones; in the studies checked, an unresolved V gene accounts for under half of them, and the cause for the rest is not known. Clonal size and the V and J genes are those of that table, whereas D and trimming came from the DNA. This sample has 150,000 to 200,000 clones in its table, and around four fifths of those were observed once. The ten largest clones represent about 3% of the sample.

Via the germline V gene, CDR1 is MNHEY and CDR2 SVGAGI. The junction shows trimming of 6 bases on V and 4 bases on J, and the gene matches do not reach 9 bases of it. There are 15 amino acids in the CDR3, from cysteine to phenylalanine inclusive. The read is trimmed to its CDR3 DNA, 45 bases read in frame from base 1. On the study overall, not on this receptor specifically: How much clinical and demographic metadata was included differed by source and by participant, and the metadata was provided uncurated.

The collaborating institutions used their own protocols to collect whole blood in K2EDTA tubes. Collaborator samples were shipped for TCRbeta analysis as frozen whole blood, isolated PBMCs, or DNA extracted from either sample type. This TCR derives from a man aged 65-85 years with acute or convalescent COVID-19. The specimen sequenced was peripheral blood. The chain joins TRBV6-5 to TRBJ2-1, with 7 middle bases fitting TRBD1. The nucleotides are TGTGCCAGCAGCACAGGGACAGTCTTTTACAATGAGCAGTTCTTC. This sequence encodes CASSTGTVFYNEQFF.